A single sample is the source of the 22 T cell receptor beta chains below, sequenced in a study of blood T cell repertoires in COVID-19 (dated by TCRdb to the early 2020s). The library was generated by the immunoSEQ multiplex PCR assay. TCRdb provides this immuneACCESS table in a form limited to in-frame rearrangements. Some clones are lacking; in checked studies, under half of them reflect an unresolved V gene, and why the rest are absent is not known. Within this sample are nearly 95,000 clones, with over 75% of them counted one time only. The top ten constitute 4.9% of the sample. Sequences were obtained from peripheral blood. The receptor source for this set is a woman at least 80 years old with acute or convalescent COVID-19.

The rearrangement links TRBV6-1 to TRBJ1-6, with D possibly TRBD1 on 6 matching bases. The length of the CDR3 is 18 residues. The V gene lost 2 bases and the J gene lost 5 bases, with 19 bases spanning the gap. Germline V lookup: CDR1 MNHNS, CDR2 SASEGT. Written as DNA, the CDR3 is TGTGCCAGCAGTGAAAACCCCTCGGGGGGGGCAAATAATTCACCCCTCCACTTT. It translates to CASSENPSGGANNSPLHF.

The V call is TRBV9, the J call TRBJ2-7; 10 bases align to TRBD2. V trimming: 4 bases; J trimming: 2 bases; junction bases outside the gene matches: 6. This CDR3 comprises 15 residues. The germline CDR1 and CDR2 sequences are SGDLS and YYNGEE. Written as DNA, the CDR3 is TGTGCCAGCAGCCAAGCGGGAGGGTCCCCCTACGAGCAGTACTTC. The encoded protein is CASSQAGGSPYEQYF.

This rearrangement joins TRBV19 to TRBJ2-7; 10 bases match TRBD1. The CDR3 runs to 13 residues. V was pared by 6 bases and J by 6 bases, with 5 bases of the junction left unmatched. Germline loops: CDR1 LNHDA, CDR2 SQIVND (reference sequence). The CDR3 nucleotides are TGTGCCAGTAGGGGGACAGGGGATGTCGAGCAGTACTTC. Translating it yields CASRGTGDVEQYF. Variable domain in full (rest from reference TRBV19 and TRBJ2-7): DGGITQSPKYLFRKEGQNVTLSCEQNLNHDAMYWYRQDPGQGLRLIYYSQIVNDFQKGDIAEGYSVSREKKESFPLTVTSAQKNPTAFYLCASRGTGDVEQYFGPGTRLTVT.

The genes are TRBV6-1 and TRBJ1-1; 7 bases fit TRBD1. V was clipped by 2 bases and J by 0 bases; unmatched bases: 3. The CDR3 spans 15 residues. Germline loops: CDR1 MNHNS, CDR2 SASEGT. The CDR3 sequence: CASSESGQVNTEAFF. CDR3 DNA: TGTGCCAGCAGTGAAAGCGGACAGGTGAACACTGAAGCTTTCTTT.

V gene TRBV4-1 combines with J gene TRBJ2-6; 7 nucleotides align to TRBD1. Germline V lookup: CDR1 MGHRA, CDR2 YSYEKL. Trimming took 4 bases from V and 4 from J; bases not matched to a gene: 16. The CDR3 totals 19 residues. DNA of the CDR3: TGCGCCAGCAGCCCCCCTCCGGACAGGAGAAACGACGGGGCCAACGTCCTGACTTTC. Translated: CASSPPPDRRNDGANVLTF.

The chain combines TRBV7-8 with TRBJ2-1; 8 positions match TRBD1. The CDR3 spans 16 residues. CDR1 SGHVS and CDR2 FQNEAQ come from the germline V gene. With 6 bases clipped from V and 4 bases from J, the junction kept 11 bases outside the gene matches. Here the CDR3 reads CASRPPGTGPYNEQFF. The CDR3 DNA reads TGTGCCAGCAGACCACCCGGGACAGGCCCTTACAATGAGCAGTTCTTC. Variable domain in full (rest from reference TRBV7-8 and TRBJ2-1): GAGVSQSPRYKVAKRGQDVALRCDPISGHVSLFWYQQALGQGPEFLTYFQNEAQLDKSGLPSDRFFAERPEGSVSTLKIQRTQQEDSAVYLCASRPPGTGPYNEQFFGPGTRLTVL.

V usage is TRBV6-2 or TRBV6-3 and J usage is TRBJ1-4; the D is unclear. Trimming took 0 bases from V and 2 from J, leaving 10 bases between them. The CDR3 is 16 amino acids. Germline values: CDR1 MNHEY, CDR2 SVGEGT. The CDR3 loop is CASSYSLDTTNEKLFF. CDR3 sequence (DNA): TGTGCCAGCAGTTACTCACTCGACACTACTAATGAAAAACTGTTTTTT.

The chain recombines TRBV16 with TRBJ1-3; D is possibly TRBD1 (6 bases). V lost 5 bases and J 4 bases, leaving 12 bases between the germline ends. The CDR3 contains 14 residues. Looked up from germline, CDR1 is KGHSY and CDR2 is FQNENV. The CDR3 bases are TGTGCCAGCAGCTATGGACAGATCGGAAACACCATATATTTT. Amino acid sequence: CASSYGQIGNTIYF.

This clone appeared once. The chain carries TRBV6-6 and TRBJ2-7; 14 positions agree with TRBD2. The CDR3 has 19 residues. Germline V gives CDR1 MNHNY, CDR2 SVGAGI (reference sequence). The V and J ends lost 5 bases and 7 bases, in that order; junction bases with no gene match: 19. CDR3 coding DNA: TGTGCCAGCAGTCACGCGTCCGGGACTAGCGGGAGCTGGCGAAGTGAGCAGTACTTC. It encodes CASSHASGTSGSWRSEQYF.

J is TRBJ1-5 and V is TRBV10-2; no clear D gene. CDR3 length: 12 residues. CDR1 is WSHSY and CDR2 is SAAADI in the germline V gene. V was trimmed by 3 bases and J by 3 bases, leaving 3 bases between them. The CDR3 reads CASSDHNQPQHF. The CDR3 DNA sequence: TGCGCCAGCAGTGATCACAATCAGCCCCAGCATTTT.

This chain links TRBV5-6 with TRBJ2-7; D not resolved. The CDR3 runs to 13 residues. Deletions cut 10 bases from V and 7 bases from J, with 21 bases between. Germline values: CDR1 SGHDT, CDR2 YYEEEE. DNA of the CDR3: TGTGCCCCAGGCCGGCTTTACGTACGGGAGCAGTACTTC. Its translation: CAPGRLYVREQYF. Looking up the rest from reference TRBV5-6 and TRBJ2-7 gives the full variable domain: DAGVTQSPTHLIKTRGQQVTLRCSPKSGHDTVSWYQQALGQGPQFIFQYYEEEERQRGNFPDRFSGHQFPNYSSELNVNALLLGDSALYLCAPGRLYVREQYFGPGTRLTVT.

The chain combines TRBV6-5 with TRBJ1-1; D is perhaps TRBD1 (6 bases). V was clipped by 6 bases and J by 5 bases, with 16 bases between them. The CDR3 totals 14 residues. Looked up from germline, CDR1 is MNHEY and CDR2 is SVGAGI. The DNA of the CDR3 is TGTGCCAGCAGCCGGGGGGGGCGAGGGACTGAAGCTTTCTTT. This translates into CASSRGGRGTEAFF.

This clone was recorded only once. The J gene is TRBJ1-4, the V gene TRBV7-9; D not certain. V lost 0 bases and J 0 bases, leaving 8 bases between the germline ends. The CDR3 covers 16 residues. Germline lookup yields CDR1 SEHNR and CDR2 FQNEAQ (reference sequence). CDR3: CASSLARGSTNEKLFF. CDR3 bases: TGTGCCAGCAGCTTAGCGAGAGGATCAACTAATGAAAAACTGTTTTTT.

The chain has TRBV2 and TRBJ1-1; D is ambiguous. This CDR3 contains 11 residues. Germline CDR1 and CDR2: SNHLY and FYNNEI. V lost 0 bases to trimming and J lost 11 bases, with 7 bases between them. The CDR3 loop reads CASSEAVRAFF. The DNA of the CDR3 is TGTGCCAGCAGTGAAGCGGTCCGGGCTTTCTTT.

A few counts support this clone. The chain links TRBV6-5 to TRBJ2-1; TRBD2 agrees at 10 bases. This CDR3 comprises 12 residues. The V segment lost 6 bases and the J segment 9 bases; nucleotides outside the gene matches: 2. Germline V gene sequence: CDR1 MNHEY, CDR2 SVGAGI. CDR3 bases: TGTGCCAGCAGAACTAGCGGGATTGAGCAGTTCTTC. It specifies CASRTSGIEQFF.

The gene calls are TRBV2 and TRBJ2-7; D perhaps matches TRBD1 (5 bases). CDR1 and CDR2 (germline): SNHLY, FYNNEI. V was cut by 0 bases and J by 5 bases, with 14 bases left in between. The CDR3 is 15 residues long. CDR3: CASSEAGQGGHEQYF. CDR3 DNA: TGTGCCAGCAGTGAAGCTGGGCAGGGTGGGCACGAGCAGTACTTC.

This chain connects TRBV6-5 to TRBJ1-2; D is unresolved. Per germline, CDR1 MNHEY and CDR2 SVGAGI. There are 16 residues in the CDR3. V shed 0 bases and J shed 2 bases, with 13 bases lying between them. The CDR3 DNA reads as TGTGCCAGCAGTTACTCGGACCTCGGAGGGAACTATGGCTACACCTTC. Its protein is CASSYSDLGGNYGYTF.

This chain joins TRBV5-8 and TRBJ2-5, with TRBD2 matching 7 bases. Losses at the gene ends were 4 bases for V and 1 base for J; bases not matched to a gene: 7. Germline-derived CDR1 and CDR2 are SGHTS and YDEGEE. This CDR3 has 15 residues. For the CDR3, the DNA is TGTGCCAGCAGCCCCCAGGGCGGGAGCCAAGAGACCCAGTACTTC. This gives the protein CASSPQGGSQETQYF.

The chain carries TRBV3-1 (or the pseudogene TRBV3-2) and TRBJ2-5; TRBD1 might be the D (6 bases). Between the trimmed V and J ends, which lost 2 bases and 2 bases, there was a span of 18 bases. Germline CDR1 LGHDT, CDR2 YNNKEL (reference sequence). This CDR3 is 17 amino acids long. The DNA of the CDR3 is TGTGCCAGCAGCCAAAGGGCTTCCAGGGGCCTACAAGAGACCCAGTACTTC. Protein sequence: CASSQRASRGLQETQYF.

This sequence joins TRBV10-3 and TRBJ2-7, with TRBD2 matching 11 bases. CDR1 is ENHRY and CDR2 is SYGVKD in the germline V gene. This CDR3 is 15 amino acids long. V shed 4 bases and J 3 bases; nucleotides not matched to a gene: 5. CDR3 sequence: CAISGGTSGVYEQYF. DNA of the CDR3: TGTGCCATCAGTGGGGGGACTAGCGGTGTCTACGAGCAGTACTTC.

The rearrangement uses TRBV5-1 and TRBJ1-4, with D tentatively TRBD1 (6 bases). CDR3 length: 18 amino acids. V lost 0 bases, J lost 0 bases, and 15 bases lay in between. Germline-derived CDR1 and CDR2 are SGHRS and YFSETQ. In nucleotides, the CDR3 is TGCGCCAGCAGCTTGGCGTTGACAGGTTCGACAACTAATGAAAAACTGTTTTTT. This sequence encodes CASSLALTGSTTNEKLFF.

The CDR3 reads CASSPRDTLNTEAFF. For the CDR3, the DNA is TGTGCCAGCAGCCCCAGGGACACCCTGAACACTGAAGCTTTCTTT. The gene calls are TRBV7-6 and TRBJ1-1, with TRBD1 as a possible D gene (6 bases). The ends were cut back, 5 bases at V and 0 bases at J, with 13 bases in the middle. CDR1 SGHVS and CDR2 FNYEAQ come from the germline V gene. The CDR3 covers 15 residues.